This TCR beta chain was found in a study of T cell responses to AZD1222 COVID-19 vaccine. This table comes from immunoSEQ multiplex PCR, and its TCRdb copy is limited to in-frame clones, with some not included. The table lists 170,000 or so clones, 90% of them singletons, with roughly 2.8% in the top ten. The V gene's germline CDR1 is SGHAT and CDR2 FQNNGV. This CDR3 contains 17 residues. Unmatched junction bases numbered 13, after V lost 4 bases and J lost 5 bases. Findings of the study overall: Clonal diversity was possibly underestimated; the donors were predominantly white British and more often female.

For this clone: The antigen remains undetermined.

The source material was peripheral blood, sampled on day 0 of AZD1222 vaccination. The clonotype was recovered from an adult in good health. The rearrangement joins TRBV11-2 to TRBJ1-1; 10 bases match TRBD1. DNA for the CDR3: TGTGCCAGCAGCTCCCGGGACAGGGGTGAGAGAAAAACTGAAGCTTTCTTT. Amino acid sequence: CASSSRDRGERKTEAFF.